This T cell receptor beta chain was recovered during a study of T cells after yellow fever vaccination. There are 15 residues in the CDR3. Germline CDR1 and CDR2: MNHNS and SASEGT. Between the trimmed V and J ends, which lost 6 bases and 2 bases, there was a span of 16 bases. This clonotype turned up a few times. What it recognizes is unknown. MiXCR, applied by TCRdb to the 5' RACE reads, yields one record per CDR3 protein. The data show under 400,000 distinct CDR3 sequences, with around a tenth seen just once and about 17% held by the top ten. Study-wide findings and caveats: Boosting was followed by the reappearance of most primary-vaccination clones (approximately 95% CD4, 85% to 90% CD8). Clonotypes appearing in both CD4 and CD8 compartments existed, and their share was small. A secondary response was less intense yet reached its peak sooner, at day 5 versus 15.

The input for sequencing was PBMCs, taken on the day of the first yellow fever vaccination. The receptor was derived from a man between 18 and 29 years old who received the YFV17D yellow fever vaccine. This chain joins TRBV6-1 and TRBJ2-5; D is unclear. This CDR3 is CASSLPPGQQETQYF. DNA for the CDR3: TGTGCCAGCAGCCTTCCACCGGGCCAGCAAGAGACCCAGTACTTC.